This TCR beta chain is drawn from a study of vaccination effects on CD4 cells after COVID-19. Study as a whole: Samples from a couple of convalescent patients were given 16 days and one week before vaccination.

Researchers isolated CD4+ T cells once less than twelve days of culture had elapsed. At days 3 and 7, half of the medium was exchanged for IL-2 medium. This clone was seen a few times. Antigen unknown. Some clones are missing from TCRdb's copy, which holds only in-frame ones; the method was immunoSEQ multiplex PCR. The sample lists 45,000 or so clones; 70% to 80% were seen once. V lost 3 bases to trimming and J lost 6 bases, with 8 bases between them. The CDR3 is 12 amino acids. In germline, CDR1 is ENHRY, CDR2 SYGVKD. Study observations and caveats: Clones arising from infection and from vaccination showed marked clonal contraction late after vaccination.

The rearrangement uses TRBV10-3 and TRBJ1-1; the D is unclear. This TCR derives from a human donor who had a prior SARS-CoV-2 infection. This sample comprised CD4+ T cells from PBMCs cultured without peptide, obtained before COVID-19 vaccination. The CDR3 here is CAISDQRSEAFF. CDR3 coding DNA: TGTGCCATCAGTGACCAGCGGTCTGAAGCTTTCTTT.